This T cell receptor beta chain emerged from a study of T cell changes during pregnancy in multiple sclerosis. Assay used: immunoSEQ multiplex PCR; TCRdb lists only in-frame clones, some missing. This table has tens of thousands of clones, less than 95% appearing once. The CDR3 length is 15 residues. The germline V gene encodes CDR1 MDHEN and CDR2 SYDVKM. Trimming removed 3 bases from V and 3 bases from J; junction bases left unmatched: 4. The source of this sequence is a female donor with multiple sclerosis, enrolled in a pregnancy study. V and J are TRBV28 and TRBJ1-4; 7 bases line up with TRBD1. The starting material was CD8+ T cells from peripheral blood mononuclear cells, obtained in the second trimester of pregnancy. For the CDR3, the DNA is TGTGCCAGCAGTTTGGTCGGGACAGCTAATGAAAAACTGTTTTTT. As protein: CASSLVGTANEKLFF.